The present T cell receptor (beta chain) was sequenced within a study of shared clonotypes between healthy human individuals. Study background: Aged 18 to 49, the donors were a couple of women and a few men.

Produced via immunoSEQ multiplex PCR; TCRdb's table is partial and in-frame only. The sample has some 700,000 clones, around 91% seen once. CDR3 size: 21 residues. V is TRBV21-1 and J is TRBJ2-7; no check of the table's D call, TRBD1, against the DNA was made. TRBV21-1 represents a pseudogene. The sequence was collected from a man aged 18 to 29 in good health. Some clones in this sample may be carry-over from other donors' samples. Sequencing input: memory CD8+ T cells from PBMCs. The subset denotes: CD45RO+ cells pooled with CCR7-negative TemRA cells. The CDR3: CASTPGGLGQGTYSASYEQYF. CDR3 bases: TGTGCCAGCACCCCCGGCGGGCTGGGACAGGGGACATATTCCGCGAGCTACGAGCAGTACTTC.